Each of the 10 T cell receptor beta chains below was sequenced from the same sample in a study of Ad26.COV2.S vaccination and SARS-CoV-2 variants. Some clones are missing from TCRdb's copy, which holds only in-frame ones; the method was immunoSEQ multiplex PCR. The table includes 300,000 to 350,000 clones, about nine tenths detected once. Described treatment: roughly 19 received Ad26.COV2.S at low or high dose, single or two shots; a few received placebo; per-sample allocation not given. Sampling took place 63 days after the first vaccine or placebo injection. The source material was peripheral blood, sampled in a trial of Ad26.COV2.S vaccine versus placebo. The origin of the receptors is a person between 18 and 60 years old who received the Ad26.COV2.S COVID-19 vaccine or a placebo.

The chain links TRBV15 to TRBJ2-7, with TRBD1 matching 8 bases. Germline lookup yields CDR1 LNHNV and CDR2 YYDKDF (reference sequence). This CDR3 has 14 residues. The ends lost 3 bases at V and 3 bases at J; junction bases unmatched: 4. DNA of the CDR3: TGTGCCACCAGCAGCCGACAGGGGCGCTACGAGCAGTACTTC. This sequence encodes CATSSRQGRYEQYF. Combining the CDR3 with reference TRBV15 and TRBJ2-7 gives the whole variable domain DAMVIQNPRYQVTQFGKPVTLSCSQTLNHNVMYWYQQKSSQAPKLLFHYYDKDFNNEADTPDNFQSRRPNTSFCFLDIRSPGLGDTAMYLCATSSRQGRYEQYFGPGTRLTVT.

The rearrangement uses TRBV6-5 and TRBJ2-2; 8 bases agree with TRBD1. The CDR3 totals 14 residues. CDR1 MNHEY and CDR2 SVGAGI come from the germline V gene. The trim removed 7 bases at V and 5 bases at J, leaving 6 bases unmatched. The CDR3 DNA follows: TGTGCCAGCACTAGGACAGGGCGGACCGGGGAGCTGTTTTTT. This sequence encodes CASTRTGRTGELFF.

This chain uses TRBV7-2 with TRBJ2-5, with 8 positions matching TRBD2. The trim removed 0 bases at V and 2 bases at J, leaving 8 bases unmatched. CDR1 and CDR2 (germline): SGHTA, FQGNSA. This CDR3 contains 17 residues. The CDR3: CASSLAIRGGWQETQYF. CDR3 DNA sequence: TGTGCCAGCAGCTTAGCGATCCGCGGGGGGTGGCAAGAGACCCAGTACTTC.

The genes are TRBV6-5 and TRBJ1-2; a weak D match, TRBD1 (6 bases). The germline CDR1 and CDR2 sequences are MNHEY and SVGAGI. The V end was cut by 4 bases, the J end by 4 bases, with 7 bases between. There are 12 residues in the CDR3. CDR3 nucleotides: TGTGCCAGCAGTTTGGACAGCTATGGCTACACCTTC. Translating it yields CASSLDSYGYTF.

The chain has TRBV27 and TRBJ2-3; 7 bases agree with TRBD1. With V trimmed by 6 bases and J by 8 bases, 11 bases remained unmatched. Germline V gives CDR1 MNHEY, CDR2 SMNVEV (reference sequence). CDR3 length: 14 residues. CDR3 region: CASRRTGAQVTQYF. The CDR3 DNA reads as TGTGCCAGCAGACGCACAGGGGCGCAAGTTACGCAGTATTTT.

This clone was found a few times. The chain couples TRBV19 to TRBJ1-2, with D maybe TRBD1 (6 bases). The CDR3 covers 16 residues. The germline V gene has CDR1 LNHDA and CDR2 SQIVND (reference sequence). Trimming stripped 6 bases from V and 2 bases from J, with 19 bases between. The CDR3 is CASRHREGGQNYGYTF. The DNA of the CDR3 is TGTGCCAGTAGACACAGGGAGGGCGGACAGAACTATGGCTACACCTTC.

The chain employs TRBV11-2 and TRBJ2-2; 13 bases are shared with TRBD2. The J segment lost 2 bases and the V segment lost 5 bases, leaving 11 bases of the junction unmatched. The CDR3 has 19 residues. CDR1 is SGHAT and CDR2 is FQNNGV in the germline V gene. Written as DNA, the CDR3 is TGTGCCAGCAGCGGCTCCGGACTAGCGGGGGCCTCCAACACCGGGGAGCTGTTTTTT. Amino acids: CASSGSGLAGASNTGELFF.

This chain connects TRBV25-1 to TRBJ1-1, with TRBD1 as a possible D gene (6 bases). The germline V and J ends were trimmed by 7 bases and 3 bases, with 12 bases remaining between them. This CDR3 is built from 13 residues. Germline V gene data show CDR1 as MGHDK and CDR2 as SYGVNS. The DNA of the CDR3 is TGTGCCAGCACGGTGGGGGCTGACACTGAAGCTTTCTTT. This translates into CASTVGADTEAFF.

This sequence joins TRBV11-3 and TRBJ2-3; D is possibly TRBD1 (5 bases). This CDR3 is built from 16 residues. V was pared by 1 base and J by 3 bases, with 14 bases between. Germline V gene data show CDR1 as SGHNT and CDR2 as YENEEA. This chain's CDR3 is CASSLVQGSPTDTQYF. The CDR3 bases are TGTGCCAGCAGCTTAGTCCAGGGATCTCCAACAGATACGCAGTATTTT.

The rearrangement links TRBV7-2 to TRBJ1-1, with 8 bases identical to TRBD1. CDR1 is SGHTA and CDR2 is FQGNSA in the germline V gene. The length of the CDR3 is 15 residues. V lost 1 base, J lost 11 bases, and 12 bases stayed unmatched. The CDR3 nucleotides read TGTGCCAGCAGCTTAGACTGGACAGGGTCTCGCAAGGCTTTCTTT. Protein sequence: CASSLDWTGSRKAFF.